Listed below are T cell receptor beta chains from one sample, sequenced in a study of CD4 T cells in relation to SARS-CoV-2 and coronaviruses. The table came from immunoSEQ multiplex PCR; TCRdb's copy has only in-frame clones and leaves some out. The sample records about 36,000 clones, under 85% being singletons. What these receptors recognize is not known. Specimen: memory CD4+ T cells from PBMCs, cultured in vitro. These TCRs come from an adult with COVID-19. The CDR3 runs from the conserved cysteine through the conserved F or W. D genes are given only for firm matches. Part of the rows lack a size; the others show once, few, many or a class for expanded clones.

d_gene	j_gene	v_gene	abundance	CDR3aa	CDR3nt
-	TRBJ1-1	TRBV7-2	-	CASSLVRGTEAFF	TGTGCCAGCAGCTTAGTACGGGGCACTGAAGCTTTCTTT
TRBD2	TRBJ2-5	TRBV28	-	CASSPGPGLVYGETQYF	TGTGCCAGCAGTCCAGGGCCGGGACTAGTGTATGGGGAGACCCAGTACTTC
-	TRBJ1-4	TRBV2	-	CANRGSPKGEKLFF	TGTGCCAACCGAGGCTCACCAAAGGGTGAAAAACTGTTTTTT
-	TRBJ2-3	TRBV4-3	-	CASSQPGSTDTQYF	TGCGCCAGCAGCCAACCGGGAAGCACAGATACGCAGTATTTT
-	TRBJ2-7	TRBV5-3	-	CARSFGPPYEQYF	TGTGCCAGAAGCTTCGGGCCCCCCTACGAGCAGTACTTC
-	TRBJ2-2	TRBV10-2	-	CASTLRGANTGELFF	TGCGCCAGCACTCTACGGGGCGCGAACACCGGGGAGCTGTTTTTT
-	TRBJ2-6	TRBV7-2	-	CASRRGNAFLGANVLTF	TGTGCCAGCCGCAGGGGAAATGCGTTTTTGGGGGCCAACGTCCTGACTTTC
-	TRBJ2-7	TRBV30	-	CAWLGPPGEQYF	TGTGCCTGGTTGGGACCACCGGGGGAGCAGTACTTC
TRBD2	TRBJ2-1	TRBV7-3	-	CASSPHRGSGRVSSYNEQFF	TGTGCCAGCAGCCCCCATCGGGGTAGCGGGAGGGTAAGCTCCTACAATGAGCAGTTCTTC
TRBD2	TRBJ2-2	TRBV7-2	-	CASSLFFLAGGTGELFF	TGTGCCAGCAGCTTATTTTTTTTGGCGGGAGGGACCGGGGAGCTGTTTTTT
TRBD1	TRBJ2-5	TRBV6-5	-	CASKRQGAIETQYF	TGTGCCAGCAAAAGACAGGGGGCGATTGAGACCCAGTACTTC
-	TRBJ1-1	TRBV6-5	-	CATQRAGVVTEAFF	TGTGCCACACAACGGGCGGGGGTTGTAACTGAAGCTTTCTTT
-	TRBJ2-3	TRBV15	-	CATSRDLTSDTQYF	TGTGCCACCAGCAGAGACCTGACTTCAGATACGCAGTATTTT
TRBD2	TRBJ2-3	TRBV11-2	once	CASSYRTSGGLSTDTQYF	TGTGCCAGCAGCTACAGGACTAGCGGGGGACTAAGCACAGATACGCAGTATTTT
-	TRBJ1-4	TRBV18	-	CASSPPGSEGEKLFF	TGTGCCAGCTCACCACCAGGCTCCGAGGGTGAAAAACTGTTTTTT
TRBD1	TRBJ1-2	TRBV5-1	-	CASSLGDRRTGTPLYGYTF	TGCGCCAGCAGCTTGGGGGACAGGCGCACCGGGACGCCCCTATATGGCTACACCTTC
-	TRBJ2-1	TRBV27	-	CASSLRPPSVAPFYNEQFF	TGTGCCAGCAGTTTAAGGCCTCCGAGCGTAGCGCCCTTCTACAATGAGCAGTTCTTC
-	TRBJ2-7	TRBV3-1/TRBV3-2	-	CASSQISGGTYEQYF	TGTGCCAGCAGCCAGATTTCAGGGGGGACCTACGAGCAGTACTTC
TRBD2	TRBJ2-1	TRBV3-1/TRBV3-2	-	CASSRKTSGRNNEQFF	TGTGCCAGCAGTCGAAAAACTAGCGGGAGAAACAATGAGCAGTTCTTC
TRBD2	TRBJ2-1	TRBV19	-	CASSPTSGAYNEQFF	TGTGCCAGTAGCCCGACTAGCGGTGCCTACAATGAGCAGTTCTTC
TRBD2	TRBJ2-1	TRBV19	-	CASSKIGGAGSYNEQFF	TGTGCCAGTAGTAAGATCGGGGGAGCGGGGTCCTACAATGAGCAGTTCTTC
TRBD1	TRBJ1-1	TRBV19	-	CASSIWDRGMNTEAFF	TGTGCCAGTAGTATCTGGGACAGGGGCATGAACACTGAAGCTTTCTTT
-	TRBJ1-2	TRBV3-1/TRBV3-2	-	CASSQIGGLDYGYTF	TGTGCCAGCAGCCAGATCGGAGGGTTGGACTATGGCTACACCTTC
-	TRBJ1-4	TRBV30	-	CVWGNDPQDRVFF	TGTGTCTGGGGTAATGACCCCCAAGACCGCGTGTTTTTT
-	TRBJ2-5	TRBV12-3/TRBV12-4	-	CASGGAAQETQYF	TGTGCCAGCGGTGGAGCCGCCCAAGAGACCCAGTACTTC
-	TRBJ2-5	TRBV15	-	CATSRSSAQETQYF	TGTGCCACCAGCAGGTCTAGCGCCCAAGAGACCCAGTACTTC
-	TRBJ2-1	TRBV10-3	few	CAISDFRDNEQFF	TGTGCCATCAGTGATTTCCGGGACAATGAGCAGTTCTTC
-	TRBJ2-3	TRBV27	few	CASSLVAVRTDTQYF	TGTGCCAGCAGTTTGGTGGCGGTCCGCACAGATACGCAGTATTTT
-	TRBJ1-2	TRBV29-1	-	CSVGTGMPNYGYTF	TGCAGCGTTGGAACCGGGATGCCTAACTATGGCTACACCTTC
TRBD1	TRBJ1-1	TRBV2	-	CASSTQGWDTEAFF	TGTGCCAGCAGTACACAGGGGTGGGACACTGAAGCTTTCTTT
TRBD1	TRBJ1-4	TRBV5-1	-	CASSSQGAREKLFF	TGCGCCAGCAGCTCGCAGGGGGCGCGTGAAAAACTGTTTTTT
-	TRBJ1-5	TRBV28	-	CASTWQMNSNQPQHF	TGTGCCAGCACCTGGCAAATGAATAGCAATCAGCCCCAGCATTTT
-	TRBJ1-6	TRBV4-3	-	CASSQVPGGDSPLHF	TGCGCCAGCAGCCAAGTACCCGGGGGCGATTCACCCCTCCACTTT
TRBD1	TRBJ1-3	TRBV6-5	few	CASRGGETGNTIYF	TGTGCCAGCCGAGGGGGCGAAACGGGAAACACCATATATTTT
TRBD1	TRBJ2-1	TRBV12-3/TRBV12-4	-	CASSFLTGVEFF	TGTGCCAGCAGTTTTCTGACAGGGGTGGAGTTCTTC
-	TRBJ2-2	TRBV5-1	few	CASSLDQGGGELFF	TGCGCCAGCAGCTTGGACCAGGGAGGCGGGGAGCTGTTTTTT
-	TRBJ1-4	TRBV6-1	-	CASSDPGATNEKLFF	TGTGCCAGCAGTGATCCAGGGGCAACTAATGAAAAACTGTTTTTT
-	TRBJ1-4	TRBV7-9	-	CASSPARGSEKLFF	TGTGCCAGCAGCCCCGCCAGGGGCTCAGAAAAACTGTTTTTT
-	TRBJ2-3	TRBV18	-	CASSPQPYFGTLTDTQYF	TGTGCCAGCTCCCCTCAACCGTACTTCGGGACCCTCACAGATACGCAGTATTTT
-	TRBJ1-1	TRBV11-2	-	CASSLEGNTEAFF	TGTGCCAGCAGCTTAGAGGGGAACACTGAAGCTTTCTTT
-	TRBJ1-3	TRBV19	-	CASSNVGASSGNTIYF	TGTGCCAGTAGTAACGTTGGGGCCAGCTCTGGAAACACCATATATTTT
TRBD1	TRBJ1-2	TRBV5-1	once	CASSLVRGQGYTF	TGCGCCAGCAGCTTGGTGAGGGGGCAGGGCTACACCTTC
TRBD1	TRBJ2-7	TRBV2	-	CASSPGGYEQYF	TGTGCCAGCAGTCCAGGGGGCTACGAGCAGTACTTC
-	TRBJ1-5	TRBV7-8	-	CASSNLGRRSWARGQPQHF	TGTGCCAGCAGTAATCTGGGGAGGCGGTCTTGGGCCAGGGGTCAGCCCCAGCATTTT
-	TRBJ2-3	TRBV10-2	-	CASSRQRSTDTQYF	TGCGCCAGCAGTAGGCAGAGGAGCACAGATACGCAGTATTTT
TRBD2	TRBJ2-2	TRBV18	-	CASSPKGLAMSTGELFF	TGTGCCAGCTCACCAAAGGGACTAGCAATGAGCACCGGGGAGCTGTTTTTT
TRBD1	TRBJ2-1	TRBV7-3	-	CASSSTGGSNNEQFF	TGTGCCAGCAGCTCCACAGGGGGTTCAAACAATGAGCAGTTCTTC
-	TRBJ2-5	TRBV7-9	-	CASSLAWQYQETQYF	TGTGCCAGCAGCTTAGCGTGGCAGTACCAAGAGACCCAGTACTTC
-	TRBJ2-7	TRBV15	-	CATSTHTWVMGSDYEQYF	TGTGCCACCAGCACCCATACTTGGGTTATGGGGTCTGACTACGAGCAGTACTTC
-	TRBJ1-1	TRBV5-6	-	CASILAGGVGEAFF	TGTGCCAGCATCCTAGCGGGGGGCGTAGGGGAAGCTTTCTTT